The rows below give T cell receptor beta chains drawn from one sample of a study of shared clonotypes between healthy human individuals. Method: immunoSEQ multiplex PCR; TCRdb's copy keeps in-frame clones and lacks some. The sample shows around 2.1 million clones, 95% of them seen only once. What was sequenced was naive CD4+ T cells sorted from blood. The receptor set was obtained from a young man in good health. Both conserved end residues are part of each CDR3. A D gene is named only where the DNA matches it firmly.

cdr3_length	j_call	d_call	v_call	cdr3_nt	cdr3_aa
14	TRBJ2-7	NA	TRBV19	TGTGCCAGTAGTATGGTCCTAGAAACTTACGAGCAGTACTTC	CASSMVLETYEQYF
14	TRBJ1-6	TRBD1	TRBV2	TGTGCCAGCAGCGGACAGGGAGATAATTCACCCCTCCACTTT	CASSGQGDNSPLHF
12	TRBJ2-5	NA	TRBV6-1	TGTGCCTGCCGGGACAACCAAGAGACCCAGTACTTC	CACRDNQETQYF
16	TRBJ2-3	NA	TRBV7-2	TGTGCCAGCAGCTTAATTGGCAGGGGTGAAGGTGGTACGCAGTATTTT	CASSLIGRGEGGTQYF
18	TRBJ1-6	NA	TRBV6-1	TGTGCCAGCAGTGAAAGGAGAGGGCCCAGCTCCTATAATTCACCCCTCCACTTT	CASSERRGPSSYNSPLHF
16	TRBJ2-4	NA	TRBV10-3	TGTGCCATCAGAGCAGCAGGGGACGGGGCCAAAAACATTCAGTACTTC	CAIRAAGDGAKNIQYF
17	TRBJ1-6	TRBD1	TRBV5-4	TGTGCCAGCAGCTTCGGGACAGTTTGGGATTTAAGTTCACCCCTCCACTTT	CASSFGTVWDLSSPLHF
13	TRBJ1-4	NA	TRBV5-1	TGCGCCAGCAGCCCCATCGGGGGCGAAAAACTGTTTTTT	CASSPIGGEKLFF
17	TRBJ2-7	NA	TRBV21-1	TGTGCCAGCAGCCTTACTCTACGGGGGCCCAGCTCCTACGAGCAGTACTTC	CASSLTLRGPSSYEQYF
12	TRBJ1-1	NA	TRBV6-5	TGTGCCACACGACAGCCTTCCCTCGGGGCTTTCTTT	CATRQPSLGAFF
13	TRBJ2-3	NA	TRBV27	TGTGCCAGCAGTTATCAGGGCACAGATACGCAGTATTTT	CASSYQGTDTQYF
13	TRBJ1-6	NA	TRBV2	TGTGCCAGCAGGGGGACTTTTAATTCACCCCTCCACTTT	CASRGTFNSPLHF
14	TRBJ2-3	NA	TRBV5-1	TGCGCCAGCAGCTTGAGGACCGTCACAGATACGCAGTATTTT	CASSLRTVTDTQYF
15	TRBJ1-5	TRBD1	TRBV5-4	TGTGCCAGCAGCCCGGGGACAGGGGGGAATCAGCCCCAGCATTTT	CASSPGTGGNQPQHF